Shown below are 27 T cell receptor beta chains from a single sample sequenced in a study of blood T cell repertoires in COVID-19. The protocol was immunoSEQ multiplex PCR, while the TCRdb copy is restricted to in-frame clones and leaves out a portion. This sample carries some 270,000 clones, around 82% of them seen once, and the ten largest clones take approximately 0.94%. Sequenced: peripheral blood. Receptors were obtained from a human donor with COVID-19, enrolled during active disease. The donor label of this sample is uncertain.

This sequence joins TRBV5-1 and TRBJ1-1; 10 bases fit TRBD1. Germline V gives CDR1 SGHRS, CDR2 YFSETQ. This CDR3 has 17 residues. With V trimmed by 0 bases and J by 4 bases, 9 bases remained unmatched. CDR3 nucleotides: TGCGCCAGCAGCTTGGCCGGGACAGGGGTCGATGTCACTGAAGCTTTCTTT. It yields the protein CASSLAGTGVDVTEAFF.

The V and J genes are TRBV5-1 and TRBJ1-1, with no clear D. The CDR3 consists of 15 residues. The V end was cut by 0 bases, the J end by 1 base, with 10 bases between. Germline assignment: CDR1 SGHRS and CDR2 YFSETQ. CDR3 in amino acids: CASSLGGNTNTEAFF. The CDR3 DNA sequence: TGCGCCAGCAGCTTGGGAGGTAACACGAACACTGAAGCTTTCTTT.

J is TRBJ2-3 and V is TRBV28, with TRBD2 as a possible D gene (5 bases). The V and J ends lost 5 bases and 3 bases respectively, with 9 bases between them. Germline V gene data show CDR1 as MDHEN and CDR2 as SYDVKM. This CDR3 is 13 amino acids long. The CDR3: CASSGPGTDTQYF. CDR3 nucleotides: TGTGCCAGCAGTGGACCGGGGACAGATACGCAGTATTTT.

The rearrangement uses TRBV28 and TRBJ1-6; 7 positions agree with TRBD1. Germline values: CDR1 MDHEN, CDR2 SYDVKM. After removal of 10 bases from V and 10 bases from J, the junction contained 16 bases not matched to a gene. The CDR3 loop spans 15 amino acids. The CDR3, as DNA: TGTGCCATCGGGACGAGGCCAGGGGGAGACTCACCCCTCCACTTT. Protein sequence: CAIGTRPGGDSPLHF.

The chain combines TRBV5-1 with TRBJ2-1; 12 nucleotides agree with TRBD2. Germline V gene data show CDR1 as SGHRS and CDR2 as YFSETQ. The CDR3 is made up of 16 amino acids. V was clipped by 3 bases and J by 7 bases; unmatched bases: 8. The CDR3 DNA reads TGCGCCAGCAGCTCGACGACTAGCGGGAGAGGAAATGAGCAGTTCTTC. This sequence encodes CASSSTTSGRGNEQFF.

This clone was recorded a few times. This sequence joins TRBV12-3 or TRBV12-4 and TRBJ1-5; D remains ambiguous. This CDR3 comprises 13 residues. Trimming took 6 bases from V and 4 from J, leaving 10 bases between them. In DNA, the CDR3 is TGTGCCAGCAGCCGTACAGCAAATCAGCCCCAGCATTTT. Its translation is CASSRTANQPQHF.

This rearrangement joins TRBV6-6 to TRBJ2-1; 7 bases map to TRBD2. Per germline, CDR1 MNHNY and CDR2 SVGAGI (reference sequence). The CDR3 spans 16 residues. V dropped 6 bases and J dropped 3; count of bases not matched to a gene: 11. In nucleotides, the CDR3 is TGTGCCAGCAGCTTGGCCGGGACTACCGTCTACAATGAGCAGTTCTTC. The encoded protein is CASSLAGTTVYNEQFF.

The chain has TRBV3-1 (or the pseudogene TRBV3-2) and TRBJ2-7; 15 bases fit TRBD2. This CDR3 spans 15 amino acids. CDR1 LGHDT and CDR2 YNNKEL come from the germline V gene (reference sequence). J lost 5 bases, V lost 4 bases, and 3 bases had no gene match. CDR3 bases: TGTGCCAGCAGCCTTTGGACTAGCGGGAGGGACGAGCAGTACTTC. Its protein product is CASSLWTSGRDEQYF.

This chain links TRBV27 with TRBJ2-1, with 10 bases that match TRBD2. Germline assignment: CDR1 MNHEY and CDR2 SMNVEV (reference sequence). V shed 5 bases and J 4 bases; nucleotides not matched to a gene: 5. This CDR3 is built from 15 residues. The CDR3 DNA reads as TGTGCCAGCAGTCCCGGGACTAGCGTATACAATGAGCAGTTCTTC. Protein sequence: CASSPGTSVYNEQFF.

The rearrangement joins TRBV6-4 to TRBJ1-2; 7 nucleotides line up with TRBD1. Germline trimming cut 5 bases from V and 1 base from J; bases unmatched to any gene: 13. Germline CDR1 is MRHNA and CDR2 is SNTAGT. The CDR3 runs to 17 residues. The CDR3 DNA is TGTGCCAGCAGTTTCGGGGGACCGGGACAGCATAACTATGGCTACACCTTC. Amino acid sequence: CASSFGGPGQHNYGYTF.

The V call is TRBV5-1, the J call TRBJ2-1; D gene ambiguous. Germline V CDR1 and CDR2: SGHRS, YFSETQ. This CDR3 is 14 amino acids long. V was pared by 7 bases and J by 0 bases, with 11 bases between. The CDR3 DNA sequence: TGCGCCAGCCGACGCTACAGCTCCTACAATGAGCAGTTCTTC. Protein sequence: CASRRYSSYNEQFF.

The chain recombines TRBV6-6 with TRBJ1-1; TRBD1 agrees at 7 bases. Germline CDR1 is MNHNY and CDR2 is SVGAGI (reference sequence). The CDR3 extends over 14 amino acids. The V gene end was trimmed by 5 bases and the J gene end by 1 base; junction bases not matched to a gene: 4. DNA of the CDR3: TGTGCCAGCAGTGGGGGACAGCAGAACACTGAAGCTTTCTTT. Protein sequence: CASSGGQQNTEAFF.

The rearrangement joins TRBV24-1 to TRBJ1-4; 8 bases fit TRBD1. The germline CDR1 and CDR2 sequences are KGHDR and SFDVKD. Losses at the gene ends were 4 bases for V and 8 bases for J; bases not matched to a gene: 8. This CDR3 is built from 15 residues. As DNA, the CDR3 is TGTGCCACCAGTGACCGTACAGGGGGACCGGAAAAACTGTTTTTT. This encodes CATSDRTGGPEKLFF.

This sequence joins TRBV19 and TRBJ1-5; 12 positions agree with TRBD1. Germline assignment: CDR1 LNHDA and CDR2 SQIVND (reference sequence). The V and J ends lost 7 bases and 1 base, in that order; junction bases with no gene match: 2. This CDR3 comprises 15 residues. CDR3 DNA sequence: TGTGCCAGTACCGGGACAGGGGGCAGCAATCAGCCCCAGCATTTT. The encoded protein is CASTGTGGSNQPQHF.

This chain joins TRBV10-3 and TRBJ1-3, with 7 bases lining up with TRBD1. The germline gives CDR1 ENHRY, CDR2 SYGVKD. The CDR3 spans 15 residues. The V gene end was trimmed by 0 bases and the J gene end by 2 bases; junction bases not matched to a gene: 1. The CDR3 reads CAISESGTAGNTIYF. DNA for the CDR3: TGTGCCATCAGTGAGTCAGGGACAGCTGGAAACACCATATATTTT.

The sample holds a few counts of this clone. The chain combines TRBV24-1 with TRBJ2-2; 10 nucleotides match TRBD1. The length of the CDR3 is 15 residues. Germline values: CDR1 KGHDR, CDR2 SFDVKD. V lost 5 bases, J lost 7 bases, and 6 bases stayed unmatched. The CDR3 region is CATSAGTGVVGELFF. In nucleotides, the CDR3 is TGTGCCACCAGTGCCGGGACAGGGGTGGTCGGGGAGCTGTTTTTT.

Remarks on this clone: The sample contains more than one DNA sequence encoding this CDR3. The chain couples TRBV19 to TRBJ1-2; weak D call: TRBD1 (5 bases). Per germline, CDR1 LNHDA and CDR2 SQIVND (reference sequence). V lost 3 bases, J lost 4 bases, and 12 bases lay in between. This CDR3 spans 14 amino acids. CDR3 DNA sequence: TGTGCCAGTAGTATTGTGGGGCAGGGCTATGGCTACACCTTC. Residues: CASSIVGQGYGYTF.

This clone was found once. This chain joins TRBV6-5 and TRBJ2-7; 10 bases map to TRBD2. The CDR3 contains 13 residues. Germline V gene sequence: CDR1 MNHEY, CDR2 SVGAGI. V shed 11 bases and J 7 bases; nucleotides not matched to a gene: 11. CDR3 in amino acids: CACSPSGRWEQYF. CDR3 bases: TGTGCCTGCTCCCCTAGCGGGAGATGGGAGCAGTACTTC.

V usage is TRBV6-2 or TRBV6-3 and J usage is TRBJ1-1; D gene unclear. CDR1 is MNHEY and CDR2 is SVGEGT in the germline V gene. V was cut by 6 bases and J by 0 bases, with 17 bases left in between. The CDR3 sequence is 16 residues long. The CDR3 spells CASSHGGGSVNTEAFF. The CDR3 DNA reads as TGTGCCAGCAGCCACGGAGGAGGGTCTGTGAACACTGAAGCTTTCTTT.

This clone was observed a few times. This sample includes further DNA sequences coding for the same CDR3. This chain links TRBV3-1 (or the pseudogene TRBV3-2) with TRBJ1-2; D not certain. Germline V gene data show CDR1 as LGHDT and CDR2 as YNNKEL (reference sequence). Between the trimmed V and J ends, which lost 4 bases and 6 bases, there was a span of 6 bases. There are 11 residues in the CDR3. In DNA form, the CDR3 reads TGTGCCAGCAGCCGGAGGGATGGCTACACCTTC. It codes for CASSRRDGYTF.

This chain joins TRBV19 and TRBJ2-7; maybe TRBD1 (5 bases). Trimming left V 6 bases short and J 2 bases short, with 17 bases between. The CDR3 is 15 amino acids. CDR1 is LNHDA and CDR2 is SQIVND in the germline V gene (reference sequence). The CDR3 loop reads CASSALAGRTYEQYF. CDR3 bases: TGTGCCAGTAGCGCCTTGGCAGGGCGGACCTACGAGCAGTACTTC.

The rearrangement uses TRBV28 and TRBJ1-4; D perhaps matches TRBD1 (5 bases). Per the germline V gene, CDR1 is MDHEN and CDR2 is SYDVKM. This CDR3 spans 14 amino acids. The ends were cut back, 6 bases at V and 0 bases at J, with 8 bases in the middle. In DNA form, the CDR3 reads TGTGCCAGCAGCACGACAGCAACTAATGAAAAACTGTTTTTT. Its protein is CASSTTATNEKLFF.

The genes are TRBV9 and TRBJ2-1; D gene unclear. The CDR3 spans 13 residues. The germline V and J ends were trimmed by 4 bases and 5 bases, with 10 bases remaining between them. Germline V gene data show CDR1 as SGDLS and CDR2 as YYNGEE. CDR3 sequence (DNA): TGTGCCAGCAGCTCCGTTTCCCACAATGAGCAGTTCTTC. Its protein is CASSSVSHNEQFF.

The V and J genes are TRBV9 and TRBJ2-7, with TRBD2 matching 9 bases. The CDR3 is made up of 15 amino acids. The V segment lost 0 bases and the J segment 4 bases; nucleotides outside the gene matches: 5. The V gene's germline CDR1 is SGDLS and CDR2 YYNGEE. For the CDR3, the DNA is TGTGCCAGCAGCGTAGATAGCGGGAGTTGGTACGAGCAGTACTTC. It encodes CASSVDSGSWYEQYF. Using reference TRBV9 and TRBJ2-7 for the parts outside the CDR3, the full variable domain is DSGVTQTPKHLITATGQRVTLRCSPRSGDLSVYWYQQSLDQGLQFLIQYYNGEERAKGNILERFSAQQFPDLHSELNLSSLELGDSALYFCASSVDSGSWYEQYFGPGTRLTVT.

The chain links TRBV10-1 to TRBJ2-1; D possibly corresponds to TRBD2 (5 bases). In germline, CDR1 is WNHNN, CDR2 SYGVQD (reference sequence). The CDR3 spans 14 residues. V was trimmed by 0 bases and J by 8 bases, leaving 11 bases between them. This CDR3 reads CASSESFWGDEQFF. CDR3 sequence (DNA): TGCGCCAGCAGTGAGTCGTTTTGGGGAGATGAGCAGTTCTTC.

This rearrangement joins TRBV9 to TRBJ2-2; 13 nucleotides agree with TRBD2. The junction had 3 bases not matched to a gene; V was cut back by 2 bases and J by 5 bases. The CDR3 is made up of 16 amino acids. Germline CDR1 SGDLS, CDR2 YYNGEE. In DNA form, the CDR3 reads TGTGCCAGCAGCGTTGGGACTAGCGGGACGACCGGGGAGCTGTTTTTT. It codes for CASSVGTSGTTGELFF.

This clone was seen repeatedly, ten times or more. The chain carries TRBV6-4 and TRBJ1-6, with D hard to call. The CDR3 runs to 13 residues. Trimming took off 11 bases at V and 7 bases at J, with 15 bases between the two ends. Per the germline V gene, CDR1 is MRHNA and CDR2 is SNTAGT. CDR3: CAAGSEGNSPLHF. In nucleotides, the CDR3 is TGTGCCGCGGGGAGCGAAGGGAATTCACCCCTCCACTTT.